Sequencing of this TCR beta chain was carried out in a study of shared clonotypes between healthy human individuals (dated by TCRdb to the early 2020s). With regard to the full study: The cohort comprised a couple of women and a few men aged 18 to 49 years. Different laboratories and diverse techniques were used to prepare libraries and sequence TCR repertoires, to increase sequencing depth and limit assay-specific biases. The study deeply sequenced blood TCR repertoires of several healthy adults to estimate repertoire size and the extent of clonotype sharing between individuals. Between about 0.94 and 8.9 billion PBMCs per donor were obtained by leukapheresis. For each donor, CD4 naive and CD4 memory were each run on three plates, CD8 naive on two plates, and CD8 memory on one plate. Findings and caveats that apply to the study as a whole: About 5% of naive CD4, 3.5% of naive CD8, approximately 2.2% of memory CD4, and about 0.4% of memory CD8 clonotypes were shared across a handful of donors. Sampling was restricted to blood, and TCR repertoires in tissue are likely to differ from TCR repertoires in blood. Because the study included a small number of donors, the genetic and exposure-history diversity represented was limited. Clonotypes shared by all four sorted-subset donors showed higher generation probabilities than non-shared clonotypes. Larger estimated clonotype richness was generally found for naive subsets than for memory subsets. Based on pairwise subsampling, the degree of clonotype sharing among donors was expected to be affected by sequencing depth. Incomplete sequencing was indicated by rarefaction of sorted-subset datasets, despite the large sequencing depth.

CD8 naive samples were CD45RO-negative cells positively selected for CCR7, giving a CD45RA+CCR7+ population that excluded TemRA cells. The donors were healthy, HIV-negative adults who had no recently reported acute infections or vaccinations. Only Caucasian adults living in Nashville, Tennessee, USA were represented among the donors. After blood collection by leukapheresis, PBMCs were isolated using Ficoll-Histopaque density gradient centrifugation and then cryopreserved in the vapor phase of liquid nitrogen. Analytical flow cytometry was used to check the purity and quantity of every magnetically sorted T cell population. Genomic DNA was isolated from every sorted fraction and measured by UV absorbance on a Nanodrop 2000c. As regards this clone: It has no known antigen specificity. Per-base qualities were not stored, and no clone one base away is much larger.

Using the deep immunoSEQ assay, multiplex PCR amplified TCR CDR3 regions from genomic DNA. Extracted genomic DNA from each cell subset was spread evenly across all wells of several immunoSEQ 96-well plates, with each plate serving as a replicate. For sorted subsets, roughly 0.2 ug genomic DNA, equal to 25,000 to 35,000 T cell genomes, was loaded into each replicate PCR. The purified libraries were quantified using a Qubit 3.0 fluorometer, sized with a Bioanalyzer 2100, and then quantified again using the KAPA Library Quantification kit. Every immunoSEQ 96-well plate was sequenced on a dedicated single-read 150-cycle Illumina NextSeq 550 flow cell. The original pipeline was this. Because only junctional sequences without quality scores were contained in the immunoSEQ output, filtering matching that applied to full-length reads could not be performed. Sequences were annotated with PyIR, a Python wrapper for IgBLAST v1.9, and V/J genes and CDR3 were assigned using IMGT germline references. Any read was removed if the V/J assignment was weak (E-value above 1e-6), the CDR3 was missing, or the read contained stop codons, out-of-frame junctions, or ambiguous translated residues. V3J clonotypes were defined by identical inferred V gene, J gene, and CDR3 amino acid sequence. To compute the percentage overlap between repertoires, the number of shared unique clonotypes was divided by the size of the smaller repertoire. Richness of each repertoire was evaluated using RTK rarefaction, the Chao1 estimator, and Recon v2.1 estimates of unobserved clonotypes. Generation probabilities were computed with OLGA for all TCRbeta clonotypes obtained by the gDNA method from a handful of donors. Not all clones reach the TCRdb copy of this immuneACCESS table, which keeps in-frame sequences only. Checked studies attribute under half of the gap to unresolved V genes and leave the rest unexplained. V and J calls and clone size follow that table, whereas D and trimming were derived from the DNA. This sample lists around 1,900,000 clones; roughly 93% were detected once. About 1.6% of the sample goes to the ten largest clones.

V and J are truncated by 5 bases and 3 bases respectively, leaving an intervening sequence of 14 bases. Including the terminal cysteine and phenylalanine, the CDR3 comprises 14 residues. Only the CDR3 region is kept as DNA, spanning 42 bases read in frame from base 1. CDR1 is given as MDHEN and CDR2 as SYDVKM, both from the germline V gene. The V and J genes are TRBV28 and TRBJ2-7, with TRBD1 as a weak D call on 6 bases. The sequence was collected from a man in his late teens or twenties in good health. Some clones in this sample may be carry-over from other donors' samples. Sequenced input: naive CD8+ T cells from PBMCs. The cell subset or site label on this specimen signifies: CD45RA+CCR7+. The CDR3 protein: CASSIQGLGYEQYF. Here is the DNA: TGTGCCAGCAGTATACAGGGTTTAGGCTACGAGCAGTACTTC.